Shown below are 31 T cell receptor beta chains from a single sample sequenced in a study of blood T cell repertoires in COVID-19 (dated by TCRdb to the early 2020s). The library relied on the immunoSEQ multiplex PCR assay. The clones in this table, taken by TCRdb from immuneACCESS, are in-frame only. Not every clone is retained; where verified, under half of the shortfall comes from an unresolved V gene, and the cause of the rest is unknown. The sample records more than 200,000 clones, nearly 90% of which are singletons. 3% of the sample rests with the top ten. The sequenced sample consisted of peripheral blood. These receptors came from a man younger than 35 with active or convalescent COVID-19.

The V gene is TRBV6-2 or TRBV6-3, the J gene TRBJ2-4; the match to TRBD1 covers 7 bases. The CDR3 extends over 16 amino acids. The V segment lost 4 bases and the J segment 3 bases; nucleotides outside the gene matches: 9. Per germline, CDR1 MNHEY and CDR2 SVGEGT. The CDR3 region has the DNA TGTGCCAGCAGTTCCCGGGGACGGGACAGCAAAAACATTCAGTACTTC. Protein product: CASSSRGRDSKNIQYF.

This clone was counted between two and nine times. V usage is TRBV19 and J usage is TRBJ1-3; D gene ambiguous. This CDR3 spans 13 amino acids. Germline V gene lookup returns CDR1 LNHDA and CDR2 SQIVND (reference sequence). V was shortened by 4 bases and J by 11 bases, with 15 bases between the two germline ends. In DNA, the CDR3 is TGTGCCAGTAGTACCCTCTCCTTCGTCGCCATATATTTT. Amino acids: CASSTLSFVAIYF.

The CDR3 sequence: CSVQTVEQFF. In DNA, the CDR3 is TGCAGCGTTCAAACAGTAGAGCAGTTCTTC. The rearrangement links TRBV29-1 to TRBJ2-1, with D unclear. V gave up 5 bases and J gave up 10 bases, with 9 bases separating them. The CDR3 is made up of 10 amino acids. Germline CDR1 is SQVTM and CDR2 is ANQGSEA.

This clone was seen a single time. The CDR3 region is CASSFGTGTNYGYTF. CDR3 bases: TGTGCCAGCAGCTTTGGGACAGGGACTAACTATGGCTACACCTTC. The chain joins TRBV11-2 to TRBJ1-2; 9 positions agree with TRBD1. The CDR3 covers 15 residues. Germline CDR1 and CDR2: SGHAT and FQNNGV. After removal of 3 bases from V and 0 bases from J, the junction contained 2 bases not matched to a gene. The full variable domain, with the rest looked up from reference TRBV11-2 and TRBJ1-2, is EAGVAQSPRYKIIEKRQSVAFWCNPISGHATLYWYQQILGQGPKLLIQFQNNGVVDDSQLPKDRFSAERLKGVDSTLKIQPAKLEDSAVYLCASSFGTGTNYGYTFGSGTRLTVV.

This clone was observed a few times. J is TRBJ2-1 and V is TRBV7-3; D perhaps matches TRBD2 (7 bases). Germline CDR1 and CDR2: SGHTA and FQGTGA. Deletions cut 10 bases from V and 0 bases from J, with 19 bases between. The CDR3 loop spans 16 amino acids. CDR3 sequence: CATAGRGPSSYNEQFF. CDR3 DNA sequence: TGTGCCACCGCGGGGCGGGGGCCGAGCTCCTACAATGAGCAGTTCTTC.

The V call is TRBV29-1, the J call TRBJ2-1; 10 bases agree with TRBD1. This CDR3 has 12 residues. Per germline, CDR1 SQVTM and CDR2 ANQGSEA. V shed 6 bases, J shed 10 bases, and the junction held 6 bases outside the gene matches. CDR3 amino acids: CSVRTGGSEQFF. The DNA for the CDR3 is TGCAGCGTCCGGACAGGGGGAAGCGAGCAGTTCTTC.

The CDR3 DNA is TGTGCCAGCAGTTCGAAACGGACAGACTCCCGCAACGAAGAGACCCAGTACTTC. Protein product: CASSSKRTDSRNEETQYF. The J gene is TRBJ2-5, the V gene TRBV27; D is perhaps TRBD1 (6 bases). Trimming left V 4 bases short and J 3 bases short, with 24 bases between. Germline V gives CDR1 MNHEY, CDR2 SMNVEV (reference sequence). The CDR3 has 18 residues.

The chain has TRBV5-6 and TRBJ1-3; TRBD1 matches 9 bases. Germline CDR1 is SGHDT and CDR2 is YYEEEE. V lost 4 bases to trimming and J lost 5 bases; unmatched junction nucleotides: 4. This CDR3 is 14 amino acids long. CDR3 nucleotides: TGTGCCAGCAGCCCAGGACAGGGGCGAAACACCATATATTTT. The encoded protein is CASSPGQGRNTIYF. Combining the CDR3 with reference TRBV5-6 and TRBJ1-3 gives the whole variable domain DAGVTQSPTHLIKTRGQQVTLRCSPKSGHDTVSWYQQALGQGPQFIFQYYEEEERQRGNFPDRFSGHQFPNYSSELNVNALLLGDSALYLCASSPGQGRNTIYFGEGSWLTVV.

On this clone itself: It may be a read error: a sequence one base away is much more abundant. V gene TRBV28 combines with J gene TRBJ1-2; a possible D gene is TRBD1 (6 bases). Germline assignment: CDR1 MDHEN and CDR2 SYDVKM. There are 13 residues in the CDR3. V was pared by 5 bases and J by 4 bases, with 11 bases between. The CDR3 DNA reads as TGTGCCAGCAGTAGGGACAAGGCCTATGGCTACACCTTC. Encoded protein: CASSRDKAYGYTF.

The V gene is TRBV5-8, the J gene TRBJ1-2; 9 bases agree with TRBD1. The germline V gene has CDR1 SGHTS and CDR2 YDEGEE. CDR3 size: 14 residues. V trimming: 4 bases; J trimming: 3 bases; junction bases outside the gene matches: 4. The CDR3 DNA follows: TGTGCCAGCAGCGGGACAGGGAGGTACTATGGCTACACCTTC. Encoded protein: CASSGTGRYYGYTF.

The J gene is TRBJ2-7, the V gene TRBV27, with 9 positions matching TRBD1. Germline-derived CDR1 and CDR2 are MNHEY and SMNVEV (reference sequence). CDR3 length: 15 amino acids. The V and J ends lost 5 bases and 3 bases, in that order; junction bases with no gene match: 8. The CDR3 nucleotides are TGTGCCAGCAGTCGACAGGGGGATGGGTTCTACGAGCAGTACTTC. This translates into CASSRQGDGFYEQYF.

This sequence joins TRBV29-1 and TRBJ2-3; D gene unclear. Trimming took off 7 bases at V and 4 bases at J, with 15 bases between the two ends. The length of the CDR3 is 13 residues. Germline values: CDR1 SQVTM, CDR2 ANQGSEA. In DNA, the CDR3 is TGCAGCGCAAAGACAAGTGGCGCAGATACGCAGTATTTT. This translates into CSAKTSGADTQYF.

The chain recombines TRBV29-1 with TRBJ1-2; 7 bases are a match to TRBD1. V shed 4 bases, J shed 7 bases, and the junction held 6 bases outside the gene matches. Germline V gene data show CDR1 as SQVTM and CDR2 as ANQGSEA. The CDR3 covers 12 residues. CDR3: CSVGVGTVGYTF. The CDR3 DNA reads TGCAGCGTTGGCGTCGGGACAGTTGGCTACACCTTC. The whole variable domain, filled in from reference TRBV29-1 and TRBJ1-2, reads SAVISQKPSRDICQRGTSLTIQCQVDSQVTMMFWYRQQPGQSLTLIATANQGSEATYESGFVIDKFPISRPNLTFSTLTVSNMSPEDSSIYLCSVGVGTVGYTFGSGTRLTVV.

This chain connects TRBV5-1 to TRBJ1-1; 7 bases fit TRBD1. From germline, CDR1 is SGHRS and CDR2 YFSETQ. V gave up 4 bases and J gave up 0 bases; unmatched junction bases: 6. The CDR3 loop spans 15 amino acids. As DNA, the CDR3 is TGCGCCAGCAGCGTCCCTGACAGGGTGAACACTGAAGCTTTCTTT. Its translation: CASSVPDRVNTEAFF.

Written as DNA, the CDR3 is TGTGCCAGCAGCAACACCGGACAGGTATACGAGCAGTACTTC. Translated, it gives CASSNTGQVYEQYF. J is TRBJ2-7 and V is TRBV9, with 7 bases fitting TRBD1. CDR1 SGDLS and CDR2 YYNGEE come from the germline V gene. The junction had 8 bases not matched to a gene; V was cut back by 4 bases and J by 4 bases. The CDR3 is made up of 14 amino acids.

V gene TRBV25-1 combines with J gene TRBJ1-2; D ambiguous. This CDR3 is 15 amino acids long. V lost 0 bases and J 0 bases, leaving 8 bases between the germline ends. From germline, CDR1 is MGHDK and CDR2 SYGVNS. The CDR3 loop is CASSEYRQSNYGYTF. CDR3 DNA sequence: TGTGCCAGCAGTGAATACAGGCAATCTAACTATGGCTACACCTTC.

The genes are TRBV13 and TRBJ2-5; 8 nucleotides agree with TRBD2. The CDR3 spans 14 residues. Trimming at V came to 8 bases and at J to 5 bases, leaving 10 bases not matched to a gene. CDR1 and CDR2 (germline): PRHDT, FYEKMQ (reference sequence). CDR3 bases: TGTGCCAGCGGCTATCTTAGCGGGGCGGAGACCCAGTACTTC. Its translation: CASGYLSGAETQYF.

The chain employs TRBV5-1 and TRBJ2-3, with D possibly being TRBD1 (5 bases). V lost 0 bases and J 6 bases, leaving 8 bases between the germline ends. Germline V gene data show CDR1 as SGHRS and CDR2 as YFSETQ. The CDR3 totals 13 residues. This chain's CDR3 is CASSLEGRDTQYF. The CDR3 nucleotides are TGCGCCAGCAGCTTGGAGGGGCGGGATACGCAGTATTTT.

The rearrangement links TRBV27 to TRBJ1-2; a possible D gene is TRBD1 (5 bases). The length of the CDR3 is 13 residues. Per the germline V gene, CDR1 is MNHEY and CDR2 is SMNVEV (reference sequence). V was trimmed by 3 bases and J by 5 bases, leaving 10 bases between them. The CDR3 region is CASSFDREYGYTF. As DNA, the CDR3 is TGTGCCAGCAGTTTCGACAGAGAATATGGCTACACCTTC.

Worth noting for this clone: Other DNA variants within this sample encode the same CDR3. The chain is built from TRBV7-9 and TRBJ1-1; 7 nucleotides align to TRBD1. CDR1 SEHNR and CDR2 FQNEAQ come from the germline V gene (reference sequence). V dropped 5 bases and J dropped 1; count of bases not matched to a gene: 4. The CDR3 loop spans 14 amino acids. This CDR3 is CASSPRQGNTEAFF. For the CDR3, the DNA is TGTGCCAGCAGCCCACGACAGGGGAACACTGAAGCTTTCTTT.

A single count supports this clone. The chain joins TRBV19 to TRBJ1-5; D possibly corresponds to TRBD1 (5 bases). The length of the CDR3 is 14 residues. Germline CDR1 reads LNHDA; CDR2 reads SQIVND (reference sequence). The V end was cut by 5 bases, the J end by 5 bases, with 13 bases between. This CDR3 reads CASSARGGDQPQHF. The CDR3, as DNA: TGTGCCAGTAGTGCACGTGGAGGGGATCAGCCCCAGCATTTT.

This clone was detected only once. V is TRBV28 and J is TRBJ1-5; TRBD1 agrees at 7 bases. Trimming cost V 3 bases and J 7 bases; bases outside gene matches: 6. Germline CDR1 and CDR2: MDHEN and SYDVKM. This CDR3 has 14 residues. CDR3: CASSFRQGGQPQHF. CDR3 DNA: TGTGCCAGCAGTTTCCGACAGGGCGGCCAGCCCCAGCATTTT. Based on the CDR3 plus reference TRBV28 and TRBJ1-5, the full variable domain is DVKVTQSSRYLVKRTGEKVFLECVQDMDHENMFWYRQDPGLGLRLIYFSYDVKMKEKGDIPEGYSVSREKKERFSLILESASTNQTSMYLCASSFRQGGQPQHFGDGTRLSIL.

This chain connects TRBV12-3 or TRBV12-4 to TRBJ1-1; D perhaps matches TRBD1 (5 bases). This CDR3 has 13 residues. Trimming removed 0 bases from V and 10 bases from J, with 12 bases in between. CDR3 nucleotide sequence: TGTGCCAGCAGTTTAGCGGGGGGGGTGGTAGCTTTCTTT. Translated, it gives CASSLAGGVVAFF.

CDR3 in amino acids: CASSGGDRIVYGYTF. In DNA, the CDR3 is TGTGCCAGTAGTGGAGGGGACAGGATAGTTTATGGCTACACCTTC. The chain combines TRBV19 with TRBJ1-2, with TRBD1 matching over 8 bases. V was pared by 5 bases and J by 5 bases, with 10 bases of the junction left unmatched. The CDR3 sequence is 15 residues long. Germline CDR1 and CDR2: LNHDA and SQIVND (reference sequence).

The chain recombines TRBV7-9 with TRBJ2-1; 16 nucleotides align to TRBD2. The CDR3 is 15 amino acids. CDR1 SEHNR and CDR2 FQNEAQ come from the germline V gene (reference sequence). The ends lost 5 bases at V and 14 bases at J; junction bases unmatched: 9. CDR3 bases: TGTGCCAGCAGCCCCCCCGGGACTAGCGGGGGGGCGGAGTTCTTC. Translated: CASSPPGTSGGAEFF. The variable domain in full, completed from reference TRBV7-9 and TRBJ2-1, reads DTGVSQNPRHKITKRGQNVTFRCDPISEHNRLYWYRQTLGQGPEFLTYFQNEAQLEKSRLLSDRFSAERPKGSFSTLEIQRTEQGDSAMYLCASSPPGTSGGAEFFGPGTRLTVL.

The chain is built from TRBV5-8 and TRBJ1-2; D is unclear. Germline CDR1 SGHTS, CDR2 YDEGEE. CDR3 size: 14 residues. V was pared by 1 base and J by 5 bases, with 12 bases between. The CDR3 loop reads CASSLIRGRYGYTF. CDR3 nucleotides: TGTGCCAGCAGCTTGATCCGAGGTCGTTATGGCTACACCTTC.

The V call is TRBV18, the J call TRBJ1-1; D is possibly TRBD1 (5 bases). The CDR3 loop spans 14 amino acids. Per germline, CDR1 KGHSH and CDR2 LQKENI. Trimming shortened V by 3 bases and J by 5 bases, and 13 bases separated the two germline ends. CDR3 residues: CASSPGGVRTEAFF. The CDR3, as DNA: TGTGCCAGCTCACCGGGGGGGGTTAGGACTGAAGCTTTCTTT.

The V gene is TRBV28, the J gene TRBJ1-1, with D tentatively TRBD1 (6 bases). The CDR3 sequence is 16 residues long. V dropped 6 bases and J dropped 6 bases, with 23 bases sitting between them. Germline CDR1 reads MDHEN; CDR2 reads SYDVKM. The CDR3 reads CASSFANYRVDAEAFF. CDR3 sequence (DNA): TGTGCCAGCAGCTTTGCTAATTACAGGGTTGACGCTGAAGCTTTCTTT.

The chain has TRBV9 and TRBJ2-5, with 7 bases that match TRBD1. Trimming removed 4 bases from V and 5 bases from J; junction bases left unmatched: 11. CDR3 length equals 15 residues. Germline assignment: CDR1 SGDLS and CDR2 YYNGEE. CDR3 DNA: TGTGCCAGCAGCCCCAGACAGGGATCGGTTGAGACCCAGTACTTC. As protein: CASSPRQGSVETQYF. Using reference TRBV9 and TRBJ2-5 for the parts outside the CDR3, the full variable domain is DSGVTQTPKHLITATGQRVTLRCSPRSGDLSVYWYQQSLDQGLQFLIQYYNGEERAKGNILERFSAQQFPDLHSELNLSSLELGDSALYFCASSPRQGSVETQYFGPGTRLLVL.

The chain couples TRBV2 to TRBJ2-2; D is unclear. CDR3 length: 14 residues. V lost 1 base, J lost 6 bases, and 9 bases lay in between. CDR1 is SNHLY, CDR2 FYNNEI, per germline. The CDR3 nucleotides are TGTGCCAGCAGTGAAGTTGGCGGCGCCGGGGAGCTGTTTTTT. It translates to CASSEVGGAGELFF.

V and J are TRBV28 and TRBJ2-1; 12 nucleotides line up with TRBD2. The ends lost 6 bases at V and 6 bases at J; junction bases unmatched: 12. This CDR3 has 17 residues. The germline V gene encodes CDR1 MDHEN and CDR2 SYDVKM. CDR3 in amino acids: CASSPTSGRLDFNEQFF. The CDR3 DNA reads TGTGCCAGCAGCCCGACTAGCGGGAGACTGGATTTCAATGAGCAGTTCTTC.